This T cell receptor beta chain was observed in a study of T cells in Graves' hyperthyroidism and ophthalmopathy. Using RNA transcripts as the source, TCR beta CDR3 regions were amplified. An initial round of RT-PCR targeting the TCR CDR3 relied on the HTBI primer set. MiXCR, applied by TCRdb to the multiplex PCR reads, yields one record per CDR3 protein. The sample carries about 480,000 distinct CDR3 sequences, approximately 14% recorded once. The count of this clonotype is one. A much more abundant neighbour one base away suggests this may be a read error. CDR1 SGHRS and CDR2 YFSETQ come from the germline V gene. CDR3 length equals 12 residues.

The chain uses TRBV5-1 and TRBJ2-1; no clear D gene. The sample comprised blood. This sequence originates from a woman younger than 30 with Graves' hyperthyroidism. CDR3 nucleotides: TGCGCCGGCAGCTTGCGGCAGGCTGAGCAGTTCTTC. Its protein product is CAGSLRQAEQFF.